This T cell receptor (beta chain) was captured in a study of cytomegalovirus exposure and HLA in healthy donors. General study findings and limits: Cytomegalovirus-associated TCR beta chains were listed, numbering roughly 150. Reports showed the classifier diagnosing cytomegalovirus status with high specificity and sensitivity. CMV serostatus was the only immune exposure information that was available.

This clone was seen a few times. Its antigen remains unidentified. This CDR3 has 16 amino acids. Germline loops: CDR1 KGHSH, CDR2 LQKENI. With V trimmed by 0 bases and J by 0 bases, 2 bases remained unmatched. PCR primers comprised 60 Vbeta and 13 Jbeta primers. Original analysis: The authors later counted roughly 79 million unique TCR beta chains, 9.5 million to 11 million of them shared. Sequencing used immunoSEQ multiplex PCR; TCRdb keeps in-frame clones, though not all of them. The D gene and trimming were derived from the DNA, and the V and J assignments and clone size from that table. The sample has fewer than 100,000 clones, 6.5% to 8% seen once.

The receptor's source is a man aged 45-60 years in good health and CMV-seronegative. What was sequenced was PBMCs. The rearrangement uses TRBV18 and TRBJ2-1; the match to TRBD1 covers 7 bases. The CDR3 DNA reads TGTGCCAGCTCACCACCGGGACAGAGCTCCTACAATGAGCAGTTCTTC. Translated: CASSPPGQSSYNEQFF. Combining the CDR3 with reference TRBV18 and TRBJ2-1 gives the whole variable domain NAGVMQNPRHLVRRRGQEARLRCSPMKGHSHVYWYRQLPEEGLKFMVYLQKENIIDESGMPKERFSAEFPKEGPSILRIQQVVRGDSAAYFCASSPPGQSSYNEQFFGPGTRLTVL.